This T cell receptor (beta chain) emerged from a study of beta chain features in type 1 diabetes. This clone occurred a few times. The sequenced template was cDNA made from the entire isolated RNA. Libraries were prepared by immunoSEQ multiplex PCR; TCRdb keeps only in-frame clonotypes and omits some of them. The sample lists about 210,000 clones, roughly 11% occurring once. Germline V gives CDR1 SGHNT, CDR2 YYREEE (reference sequence). V was shortened by 4 bases and J by 1 base, with 8 bases between the two germline ends. CDR3 size: 13 residues. The origin of this receptor is a man younger than 35 in good health. Material: central memory CD4+ T cells from blood. This rearrangement joins TRBV5-4 to TRBJ1-1, with D possibly matching TRBD1 (6 bases). CDR3 region: CASSGGQNTEAFF. DNA of the CDR3: TGTGCCAGCAGCGGGGGACAGAACACTGAAGCTTTCTTT.